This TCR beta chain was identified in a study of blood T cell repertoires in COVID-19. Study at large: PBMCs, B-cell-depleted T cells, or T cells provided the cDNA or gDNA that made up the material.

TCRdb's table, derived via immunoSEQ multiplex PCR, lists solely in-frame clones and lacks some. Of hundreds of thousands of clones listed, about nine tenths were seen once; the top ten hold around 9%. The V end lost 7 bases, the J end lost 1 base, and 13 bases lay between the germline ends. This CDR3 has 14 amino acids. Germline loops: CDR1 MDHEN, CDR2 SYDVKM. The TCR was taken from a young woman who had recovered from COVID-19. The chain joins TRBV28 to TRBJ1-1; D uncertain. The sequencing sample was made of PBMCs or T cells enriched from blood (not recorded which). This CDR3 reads CASTTSRGNTEAFF. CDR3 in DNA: TGTGCCAGCACAACGAGTAGAGGGAACACTGAAGCTTTCTTT.